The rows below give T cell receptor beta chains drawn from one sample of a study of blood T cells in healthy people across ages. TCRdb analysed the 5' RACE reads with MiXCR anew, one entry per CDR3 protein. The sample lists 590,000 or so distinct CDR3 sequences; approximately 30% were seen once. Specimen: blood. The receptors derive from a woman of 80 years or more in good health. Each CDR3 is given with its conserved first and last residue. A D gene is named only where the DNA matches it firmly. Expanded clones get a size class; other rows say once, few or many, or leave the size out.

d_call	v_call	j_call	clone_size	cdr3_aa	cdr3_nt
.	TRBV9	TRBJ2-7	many	CASSVDQAGSYEQYF	TGTGCCAGCAGCGTAGACCAAGCGGGCTCCTACGAGCAGTACTTC
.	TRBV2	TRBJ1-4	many	CASSGPGLRGLFF	TGTGCCAGCAGTGGCCCAGGGCTCCGGGGACTGTTTTTT
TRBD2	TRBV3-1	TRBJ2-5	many	CASSQAPRGAGQETQYF	TGTGCCAGCAGCCAAGCGCCGCGGGGGGCCGGGCAAGAGACCCAGTACTTC
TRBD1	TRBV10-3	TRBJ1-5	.	CAISPYPGTGHQPQHF	TGTGCCATCAGTCCCTACCCGGGGACAGGGCATCAGCCCCAGCATTTT
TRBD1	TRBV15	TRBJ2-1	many	CATSRRDSYNEQFF	TGTGCCACCAGCAGACGGGACAGCTACAATGAGCAGTTCTTC
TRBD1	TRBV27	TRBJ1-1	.	CASSLYSPRGLGEAFF	TGTGCCAGCAGTTTATATAGCCCCAGGGGGCTGGGTGAAGCTTTCTTT
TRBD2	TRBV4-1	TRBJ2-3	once	CASSQEAREGDTQYF	TGCGCCAGCAGCCAAGAGGCGCGGGAGGGGGATACGCAGTATTTT
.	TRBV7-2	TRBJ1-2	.	CASSRLRTGGGYTF	TGTGCCAGCAGCCGGCTGCGGACGGGCGGTGGCTACACCTTC
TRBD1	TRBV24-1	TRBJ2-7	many	CATSDLDRGRREQYF	TGTGCCACCAGTGACCTGGACAGGGGGCGCCGGGAGCAGTACTTC
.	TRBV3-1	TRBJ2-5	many	CASSRSREPQYF	TGTGCCAGCAGCCGAAGCAGGGAGCCCCAGTACTTC